This T cell receptor (beta chain) was captured in a study of T-cell memory formation after mild COVID-19. Only a few counts were recorded for this clonotype. TCRdb re-called the 5' RACE reads through MiXCR, storing one row per CDR3 protein. The data contain 400,000 or so distinct CDR3 sequences, under 25% of them singletons. This CDR3 spans 16 amino acids. Trimming removed 5 bases from V and 1 base from J; junction bases left unmatched: 5. Sequencing input: PBMCs or a T cell subset sorted from them (not recorded which). The clonotype comes from an adult woman who had mild COVID-19 (a few samples of this study predate the infection). Cell type and time point are not known. The gene calls are TRBV12-3 or TRBV12-4 and TRBJ1-5; the match to TRBD1 covers 10 bases. The CDR3 coding sequence is TGTGCCAGCAGTATAAGACAGGGGGCCAGCAATCAGCCCCAGCATTTT. As protein: CASSIRQGASNQPQHF.